The 8 T cell receptor beta chains reported below all come from one sample, sequenced in a study of CD8+CD57+ T cells in acquired aplastic anemia. Those patients picked for sequencing had displayed CD8+CD57+ cell expansion on flow cytometry. TCR beta VDJ and CDR3 were profiled, and genomic DNA was the template. TCRdb used MiXCR to reprocess the reads, holding one entry per CDR3 protein. This table holds about 260,000 distinct CDR3 sequences, roughly 80% found once. The sequencing sample was made of sorted CD4+, CD8+, or CD8+CD57+ T cells (not recorded which) from PBMCs. The origin of the receptors is a human donor with aplastic anemia.

Turning to this clonotype: At one boundary the junction diverges from the germline segment, which might be a read error. The V and J genes are TRBV15 and TRBJ2-7; D unclear. Germline V gene lookup returns CDR1 LNHNV and CDR2 YYDKDF (reference sequence). The CDR3 is 14 amino acids. The DNA of the CDR3 is TGTGCCACCAGCAGCCGGTGCAGACAATACGACCAGTACTTC. Its translation is CATSSRCRQYDQYF.

The rearrangement joins TRBV7-2 to TRBJ1-6; D call uncertain. Germline CDR1 and CDR2: SGHTA and FQGNSA. This CDR3 has 15 residues. Trimming left V 3 bases short and J 13 bases short, with 19 bases between. The CDR3: CASSFTSSYNTPLHF. The CDR3 bases are TGTGCCAGCAGCTTCACGAGCTCCTATAATACGCCCCTCCACTTT.

The table lists this clonotype with a few counts. The rearrangement joins TRBV7-8 to TRBJ2-1, with D perhaps TRBD2 (6 bases). The ends were cut back, 3 bases at V and 8 bases at J, with 20 bases in the middle. The CDR3 is made up of 16 amino acids. Germline V CDR1 and CDR2: SGHVS, FQNEAQ. This CDR3 is CASSLGGGTDQDEQFF. In DNA, the CDR3 is TGTGCCAGCAGCTTGGGGGGAGGAACCGATCAGGATGAGCAGTTCTTC.

V usage is TRBV2 and J usage is TRBJ1-6; D may be TRBD1 (6 bases). Germline CDR1 is SNHLY and CDR2 is FYNNEI. The ends were cut back, 8 bases at V and 2 bases at J, with 13 bases in the middle. This CDR3 comprises 15 residues. Here the CDR3 DNA reads TGTGCCAGCTGCCCGCAGGGGACCTATAATTCACCCCTCCACTTT. Protein product: CASCPQGTYNSPLHF.

The chain couples TRBV9 to TRBJ2-3; D may be TRBD1 (6 bases). This CDR3 contains 17 residues. Trimming took 5 bases from V and 6 from J, leaving 25 bases between them. Germline V lookup: CDR1 SGDLS, CDR2 YYNGEE. The CDR3 coding sequence is TGTGCCAGCAGGGAAGGACAGTTGGGCCCTAGCAAGGATACGCAGTATTTT. Encoded protein: CASREGQLGPSKDTQYF. The full variable domain, with the rest looked up from reference TRBV9 and TRBJ2-3, is DSGVTQTPKHLITATGQRVTLRCSPRSGDLSVYWYQQSLDQGLQFLIQYYNGEERAKGNILERFSAQQFPDLHSELNLSSLELGDSALYFCASREGQLGPSKDTQYFGPGTRLTVL.

The CDR3 spells CASSVAGSHEPQYF. The CDR3 DNA reads as TGTGCCAGCAGTGTTGCGGGAAGTCACGAGCCGCAGTATTTT. The chain uses TRBV9 and TRBJ2-3; possibly TRBD2 for D (6 bases). The CDR3 contains 14 residues. Trimming shortened V by 5 bases and J by 10 bases, and 20 bases separated the two germline ends. CDR1 and CDR2 from the germline V gene are SGDLS and YYNGEE. The full variable domain, its missing parts supplied by reference TRBV9 and TRBJ2-3, is DSGVTQTPKHLITATGQRVTLRCSPRSGDLSVYWYQQSLDQGLQFLIQYYNGEERAKGNILERFSAQQFPDLHSELNLSSLELGDSALYFCASSVAGSHEPQYFGPGTRLTVL.

The chain's CDR3 is CASSFESDTRYFEQFF. In nucleotides, the CDR3 is TGTGCCAGCAGCTTTGAATCAGATACGCGGTATTTTGAGCAGTTCTTC. The chain couples TRBV9 to TRBJ2-1; D ambiguous. This CDR3 is built from 16 residues. V gave up 4 bases and J gave up 9 bases, with 23 bases separating them. Germline values: CDR1 SGDLS, CDR2 YYNGEE.

This clonotype was found once. The rearrangement uses TRBV19 and TRBJ2-7; the D is unclear. This CDR3 spans 12 amino acids. CDR1 is LNHDA and CDR2 is SQIVND in the germline V gene (reference sequence). V was shortened by 6 bases and J by 7 bases, with 13 bases between the two germline ends. CDR3 sequence reads: CASSYAPGEQYF. The DNA for the CDR3 is TGTGCCAGTAGCTACGCGCCGGGTGAGCAGTACTTC.